One sample yielded the 27 T cell receptor beta chains listed below, sequenced in a study of T cell responses to AZD1222 COVID-19 vaccine. Sequencing used immunoSEQ multiplex PCR; TCRdb keeps in-frame clones, though not all of them. The sample holds roughly 70,000 clones; nearly 90% are singletons and the top ten take 1.3%. The starting material was peripheral blood, obtained 28 days after the second AZD1222 dose. The receptor source for this set is an adult who received the AZD1222 COVID-19 vaccine.

This chain links TRBV6-1 with TRBJ1-1; the D is unclear. Trimming removed 3 bases at V and 0 bases at J, with 11 bases between. Germline V gene sequence: CDR1 MNHNS, CDR2 SASEGT. This CDR3 is built from 15 residues. The CDR3 reads CASSDPRTMNTEAFF. CDR3 DNA sequence: TGTGCCAGCAGTGACCCCAGGACCATGAACACTGAAGCTTTCTTT.

V gene TRBV4-1 combines with J gene TRBJ1-2; TRBD1 agrees at 8 bases. This CDR3 is 15 amino acids long. Germline trimming cut 5 bases from V and 2 bases from J; bases unmatched to any gene: 7. Germline loops: CDR1 MGHRA, CDR2 YSYEKL. The CDR3 bases are TGCGCCAGCAGCGAACCTTACAGGGGGAACTATGGCTACACCTTC. Translated: CASSEPYRGNYGYTF.

The chain employs TRBV12-3 or TRBV12-4 and TRBJ1-5; no clear D gene. V was shortened by 6 bases and J by 11 bases, with 17 bases between the two germline ends. The CDR3 loop spans 13 amino acids. Written as DNA, the CDR3 is TGTGCCAGCAGCCCACTTACCTCGGGGACCCAGCATTTT. Translation: CASSPLTSGTQHF.

The gene calls are TRBV6-2 or TRBV6-3 and TRBJ1-2; 8 bases align to TRBD1. V lost 5 bases and J lost 4; bases outside the gene matches: 9. This CDR3 comprises 15 residues. Germline V lookup: CDR1 MNHEY, CDR2 SVGEGT. CDR3 bases: TGTGCCAGCAGTCACGGACAGGGCGACACCTATGGCTACACCTTC. This encodes CASSHGQGDTYGYTF.

The gene calls are TRBV18 and TRBJ1-2; TRBD1 aligns across 8 bases. Germline values: CDR1 KGHSH, CDR2 LQKENI. Germline trimming cut 4 bases from V and 13 bases from J; bases unmatched to any gene: 17. This CDR3 has 15 amino acids. Here the CDR3 reads CASSRARTGKECPTF. Written as DNA, the CDR3 is TGTGCCAGCTCACGGGCTCGGACAGGGAAGGAATGTCCCACCTTC.

In DNA form, the CDR3 reads TGTGCCAGCAGCCAGGGAGCTTCGGGATTGAACGGGGAGCTGTTTTTT. Translation gives CASSQGASGLNGELFF. The V and J genes are TRBV5-4 and TRBJ2-2; either TRBD1 or TRBD2 may fit D (5 bases each). In germline, CDR1 is SGHNT, CDR2 YYREEE (reference sequence). V gave up 4 bases and J gave up 7 bases, with 20 bases separating them. The CDR3 runs 16 residues.

V and J are TRBV6-5 and TRBJ1-4; possible D gene TRBD1, 6 bases. V dropped 7 bases and J dropped 3 bases, with 15 bases sitting between them. CDR3 size: 15 residues. The V gene's germline CDR1 is MNHEY and CDR2 SVGAGI. As DNA, the CDR3 is TGTGCCAGCACCCCCTGGGGGGCGGCTAATGAAAAACTGTTTTTT. This sequence encodes CASTPWGAANEKLFF.

The V gene is TRBV25-1, the J gene TRBJ1-1; maybe TRBD1 (5 bases). The CDR3 has 16 amino acids. The V end was cut by 4 bases, the J end by 6 bases, with 21 bases between. The V gene's germline CDR1 is MGHDK and CDR2 SYGVNS. The CDR3 here is CASSVLGIPGDAEAFF. CDR3 DNA sequence: TGTGCCAGCAGTGTCCTTGGCATTCCCGGGGACGCTGAAGCTTTCTTT.

The chain links TRBV29-1 to TRBJ2-5; 7 bases align to TRBD1. Germline V CDR1 and CDR2: SQVTM, ANQGSEA. The CDR3 is made up of 13 amino acids. The trim removed 6 bases at V and 4 bases at J, leaving 8 bases unmatched. The CDR3: CSVAQGLGETQYF. The CDR3 coding sequence is TGCAGCGTCGCACAGGGGTTGGGAGAGACCCAGTACTTC.

V and J are TRBV5-4 and TRBJ2-1, with 9 bases matching TRBD2. Germline loops: CDR1 SGHNT, CDR2 YYREEE (reference sequence). CDR3 length equals 16 residues. V shed 1 base, J shed 4 bases, and the junction held 6 bases outside the gene matches. CDR3 residues: CASSLRAGGPYNEQFF. The CDR3 DNA follows: TGTGCCAGCAGCTTGCGGGCGGGAGGGCCTTACAATGAGCAGTTCTTC.

CDR3 bases: TGTGCCAGCAGCGCCCCTGTGGGGGGGGCGACGAATTCACCCCTCCACTTT. It encodes CASSAPVGGATNSPLHF. The chain employs TRBV9 and TRBJ1-6; D is possibly TRBD1 (6 bases). This CDR3 region has 17 residues. Deletions cut 3 bases from V and 7 bases from J, with 20 bases between. Germline V gene sequence: CDR1 SGDLS, CDR2 YYNGEE.

This chain uses TRBV5-1 with TRBJ2-3, with D maybe TRBD1 (6 bases). The V gene lost 5 bases and the J gene lost 0 bases, with 13 bases spanning the gap. Per germline, CDR1 SGHRS and CDR2 YFSETQ. The CDR3 loop spans 15 amino acids. CDR3 DNA: TGCGCCAGCAGTTTTGGACAGTCCAGCACAGATACGCAGTATTTT. This translates into CASSFGQSSTDTQYF. Combining the CDR3 with reference TRBV5-1 and TRBJ2-3 gives the whole variable domain KAGVTQTPRYLIKTRGQQVTLSCSPISGHRSVSWYQQTPGQGLQFLFEYFSETQRNKGNFPGRFSGRQFSNSRSEMNVSTLELGDSALYLCASSFGQSSTDTQYFGPGTRLTVL.

The chain uses TRBV27 and TRBJ1-1; D ambiguous. CDR1 is MNHEY and CDR2 is SMNVEV in the germline V gene (reference sequence). Trimming removed 4 bases from V and 6 bases from J, with 12 bases in between. CDR3 length equals 13 residues. Here the CDR3 DNA reads TGTGCCAGCAGTTATTTGCCTGGGGCTGAAGCTTTCTTT. It translates to CASSYLPGAEAFF.

The chain uses TRBV2 and TRBJ2-7, with TRBD1 matching 11 bases. V lost 6 bases to trimming and J lost 5 bases; unmatched junction nucleotides: 3. Germline V gene lookup returns CDR1 SNHLY and CDR2 FYNNEI. The CDR3 spans 13 residues. CDR3 protein: CASRGDRGNEQYF. CDR3 in DNA: TGTGCCAGCAGGGGGGACAGGGGGAACGAGCAGTACTTC.

V gene TRBV7-9 combines with J gene TRBJ2-5; 16 nucleotides align to TRBD2. Germline CDR1 and CDR2: SEHNR and FQNEAQ (reference sequence). The trim removed 4 bases at V and 5 bases at J, leaving 10 bases unmatched. The CDR3 contains 18 residues. CDR3 in DNA: TGTGCCAGCAGCTCGCCGGGACTAGCGGGAGGGAGTTCGGAGACCCAGTACTTC. Amino acid sequence: CASSSPGLAGGSSETQYF.

J is TRBJ1-2 and V is TRBV6-1, with TRBD1 matching over 8 bases. The CDR3 loop spans 15 amino acids. Germline loops: CDR1 MNHNS, CDR2 SASEGT. The junction had 5 bases not matched to a gene; V was cut back by 2 bases and J by 3 bases. Written as DNA, the CDR3 is TGTGCCAGCAGTGAACAGGGCAGGGGGCACTATGGCTACACCTTC. It is translated as CASSEQGRGHYGYTF.

The chain uses TRBV9 and TRBJ1-2; D gene ambiguous. The CDR3 consists of 15 residues. Germline-derived CDR1 and CDR2 are SGDLS and YYNGEE. V lost 0 bases and J lost 5, with 14 bases in between. CDR3 DNA sequence: TGTGCCAGCAGCGTAGGTGGAAGGGCCTCATATGGCTACACCTTC. It specifies CASSVGGRASYGYTF.

The table lists this clone with a few counts. This sequence joins TRBV9 and TRBJ2-5; 10 bases fit TRBD1. Germline V gene lookup returns CDR1 SGDLS and CDR2 YYNGEE. The CDR3 is 16 residues long. Trimming at V came to 0 bases and at J to 4 bases, leaving 6 bases not matched to a gene. The CDR3 nucleotides are TGTGCCAGCAGCGTAGCCCGGACAGGGGGGATAGAGACCCAGTACTTC. This translates into CASSVARTGGIETQYF.

The chain has TRBV5-1 and TRBJ1-2; the match to TRBD1 covers 12 bases. Germline V CDR1 and CDR2: SGHRS, YFSETQ. The trim removed 5 bases at V and 8 bases at J, leaving 7 bases unmatched. The CDR3 has 14 amino acids. The CDR3 is CASSRSGTGGGYTF. DNA of the CDR3: TGCGCCAGCAGTCGATCCGGGACAGGGGGCGGCTACACCTTC.

V is TRBV28 and J is TRBJ2-5; D is possibly TRBD1 (6 bases). Trimming pared 10 bases from V and 5 bases from J, leaving 14 bases between. This CDR3 has 12 residues. Germline V gives CDR1 MDHEN, CDR2 SYDVKM. CDR3 in amino acids: CATLRGWETQYF. As DNA, the CDR3 is TGTGCCACCCTCAGGGGCTGGGAGACCCAGTACTTC.

The genes are TRBV12-3 or TRBV12-4 and TRBJ1-3; D is unresolved. Trimming cost V 5 bases and J 4 bases, with 9 bases left between them. The CDR3 covers 13 residues. CDR3 protein: CASSLDPGNTIYF. As DNA, the CDR3 is TGTGCCAGCAGTCTGGACCCGGGAAACACCATATATTTT.

V gene TRBV7-9 combines with J gene TRBJ2-3; 8 bases are a match to TRBD2. CDR3 size: 17 residues. Germline V gene sequence: CDR1 SEHNR, CDR2 FQNEAQ (reference sequence). With V trimmed by 1 base and J by 2 bases, 8 bases remained unmatched. The CDR3 DNA sequence: TGTGCCAGCAGCTTAGTGCGGGAGGCTTCGCTCACAGATACGCAGTATTTT. It translates to CASSLVREASLTDTQYF.

The chain uses TRBV3-1 (or the pseudogene TRBV3-2) and TRBJ1-1, with 10 positions matching TRBD1. CDR1 and CDR2 (germline): LGHDT, YNNKEL (reference sequence). With V trimmed by 5 bases and J by 11 bases, 11 bases remained unmatched. The CDR3 length is 14 residues. CDR3 coding DNA: TGTGCCAGCAGCAATCCGGGACAGGGGAAGGGGGCTTTCTTT. The encoded protein is CASSNPGQGKGAFF.

The J gene is TRBJ2-4, the V gene TRBV3-1 (or the pseudogene TRBV3-2), with 10 bases matching TRBD2. The V and J ends lost 1 base and 8 bases, in that order; junction bases with no gene match: 11. Per the germline V gene, CDR1 is LGHDT and CDR2 is YNNKEL (reference sequence). The CDR3 is 17 amino acids. CDR3 coding DNA: TGTGCCAGCAGCCAAGTGCCTAGCGGGAGAAAGTTCGACATTCAGTACTTC. Translated, it gives CASSQVPSGRKFDIQYF.

The chain recombines TRBV18 with TRBJ2-7; 7 bases are shared with TRBD2. Germline trimming cut 6 bases from V and 2 bases from J; bases unmatched to any gene: 10. CDR1 is KGHSH and CDR2 is LQKENI in the germline V gene. The CDR3 spans 15 residues. The CDR3 region is CASSPALAGAYEQYF. The CDR3 DNA sequence: TGTGCCAGCTCCCCTGCCTTGGCGGGAGCCTACGAGCAGTACTTC.

The chain has TRBV19 and TRBJ1-2; TRBD1 agrees at 7 bases. The CDR3 runs 17 residues. V gave up 5 bases and J gave up 0 bases; unmatched junction bases: 12. CDR1 LNHDA and CDR2 SQIVND come from the germline V gene (reference sequence). CDR3 residues: CASSSRDSIGANYGYTF. In DNA form, the CDR3 reads TGTGCCAGTAGTTCCCGGGACAGCATCGGCGCTAACTATGGCTACACCTTC.

This clone was found a few times. The V and J genes are TRBV28 and TRBJ2-2, with D uncertain. Germline V gene data show CDR1 as MDHEN and CDR2 as SYDVKM. V was cut by 3 bases and J by 5 bases, with 13 bases left in between. The CDR3 loop spans 15 amino acids. This CDR3 reads CASSLSTGATGELFF. The CDR3 DNA follows: TGTGCCAGCAGTTTGTCGACTGGAGCAACCGGGGAGCTGTTTTTT.